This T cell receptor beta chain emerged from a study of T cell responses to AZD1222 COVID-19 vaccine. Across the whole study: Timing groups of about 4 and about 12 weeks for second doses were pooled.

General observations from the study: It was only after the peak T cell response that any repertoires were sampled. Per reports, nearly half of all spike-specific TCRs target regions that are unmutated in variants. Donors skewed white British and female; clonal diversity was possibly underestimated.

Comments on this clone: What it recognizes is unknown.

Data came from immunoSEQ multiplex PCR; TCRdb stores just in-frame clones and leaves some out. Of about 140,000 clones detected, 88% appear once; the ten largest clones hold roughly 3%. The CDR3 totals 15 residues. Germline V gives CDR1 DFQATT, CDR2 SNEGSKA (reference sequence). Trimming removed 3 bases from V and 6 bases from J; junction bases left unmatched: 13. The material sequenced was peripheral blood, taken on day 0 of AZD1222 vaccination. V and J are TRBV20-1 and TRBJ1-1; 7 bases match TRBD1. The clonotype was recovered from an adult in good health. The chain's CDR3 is CSASRQGGPNAEAFF. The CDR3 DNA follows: TGCAGTGCTAGTCGGCAGGGGGGACCCAATGCTGAAGCTTTCTTT.